These T cell receptor beta chains were read from a single sample in a study of cytomegalovirus exposure and HLA in healthy donors. Libraries were prepared by immunoSEQ multiplex PCR; TCRdb keeps only in-frame clonotypes and omits some of them. Of approximately 120,000 clones detected, under 90% appear once; the ten largest clones hold less than 2.5%. Sequencing was done on a sample of PBMCs. All receptors derive from a woman aged 25-40 years in good health and CMV-seronegative. The conserved cysteine and the conserved F or W are not part of the CDR3 here. Size values are once, few and many counts, or a class for expanded clones, and some rows have none.

V gene	clone size	CDR3 protein
TRBV28	.	ASSQGQGAMTGLPQH
TRBV27	.	ASRVFRGFGTDTQY
TRBV7-9	once	ASSLVAGVRYEQY
TRBV18	.	ASSPTGLAGGEQY
TRBV7-9	.	ASSSQGAGEQY
TRBV27	.	ASSLGPTSGRFYNEQF
TRBV5-6	.	ASSPRSGRRYEQY
TRBV5-1	.	ASSPLGGMNTGELF
TRBV6-4	.	ASSEGPSREQY
TRBV5-1	.	ASSLGYVSGRSSTYEQY
TRBV25-1	.	ASSEPGTGARNEQF
TRBV5-8	.	ASSGQGTEAF
TRBV27	few	ASSRITGDLEGYT
TRBV19	.	ASRDRGKNTEAF
TRBV5-4	.	ASSQPRGSNRNTGELF